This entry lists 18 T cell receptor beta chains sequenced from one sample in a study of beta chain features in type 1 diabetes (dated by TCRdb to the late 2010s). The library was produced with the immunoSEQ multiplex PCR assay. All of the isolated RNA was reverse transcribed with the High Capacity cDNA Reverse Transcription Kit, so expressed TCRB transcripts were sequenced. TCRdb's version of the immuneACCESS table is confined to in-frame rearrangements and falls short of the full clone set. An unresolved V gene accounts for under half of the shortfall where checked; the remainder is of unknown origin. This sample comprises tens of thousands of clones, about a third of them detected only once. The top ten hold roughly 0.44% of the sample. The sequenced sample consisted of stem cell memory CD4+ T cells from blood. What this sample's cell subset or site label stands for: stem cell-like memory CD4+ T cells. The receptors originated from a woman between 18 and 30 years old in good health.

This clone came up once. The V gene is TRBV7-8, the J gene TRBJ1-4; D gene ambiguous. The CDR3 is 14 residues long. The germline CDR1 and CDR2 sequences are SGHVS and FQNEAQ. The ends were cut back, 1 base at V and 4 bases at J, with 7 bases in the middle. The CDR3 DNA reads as TGTGCCAGCAGCTTAGGAGGCCTTAATGAAAAACTGTTTTTT. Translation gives CASSLGGLNEKLFF.

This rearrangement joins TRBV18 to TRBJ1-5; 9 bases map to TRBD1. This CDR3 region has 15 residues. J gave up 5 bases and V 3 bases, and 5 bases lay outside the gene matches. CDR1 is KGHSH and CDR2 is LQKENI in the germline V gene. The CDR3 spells CASSPRQGVDQPQHF. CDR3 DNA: TGTGCCAGCTCACCCAGACAGGGGGTGGATCAGCCCCAGCATTTT.

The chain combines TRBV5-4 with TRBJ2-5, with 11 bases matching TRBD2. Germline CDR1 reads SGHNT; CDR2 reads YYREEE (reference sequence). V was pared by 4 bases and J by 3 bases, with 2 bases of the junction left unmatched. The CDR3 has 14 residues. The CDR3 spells CASSVTSGEETQYF. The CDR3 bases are TGTGCCAGCAGCGTGACTAGCGGGGAAGAGACCCAGTACTTC. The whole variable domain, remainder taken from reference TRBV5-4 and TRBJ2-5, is ETGVTQSPTHLIKTRGQQVTLRCSSQSGHNTVSWYQQALGQGPQFIFQYYREEENGRGNFPPRFSGLQFPNYSSELNVNALELDDSALYLCASSVTSGEETQYFGPGTRLLVL.

This chain's CDR3 is CASSPGQGARTGELFF. The CDR3, as DNA: TGTGCCAGTAGCCCGGGACAGGGAGCGAGAACCGGGGAGCTGTTTTTT. This rearrangement joins TRBV19 to TRBJ2-2; TRBD1 aligns across 9 bases. V trimming: 6 bases; J trimming: 5 bases; junction bases outside the gene matches: 10. The CDR3 has 16 residues. Germline V gene sequence: CDR1 LNHDA, CDR2 SQIVND (reference sequence).

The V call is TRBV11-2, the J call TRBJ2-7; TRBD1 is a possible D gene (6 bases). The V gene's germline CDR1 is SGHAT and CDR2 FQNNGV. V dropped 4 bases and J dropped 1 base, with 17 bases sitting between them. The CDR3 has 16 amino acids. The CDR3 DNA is TGTGCCAGCAGCTCCGGACAGATCCTACCTTCCTACGAGCAGTACTTC. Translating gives CASSSGQILPSYEQYF.

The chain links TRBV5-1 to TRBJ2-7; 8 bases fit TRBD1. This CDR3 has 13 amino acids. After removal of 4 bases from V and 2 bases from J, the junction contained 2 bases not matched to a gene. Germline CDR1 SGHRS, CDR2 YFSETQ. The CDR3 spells CASSPRGPYEQYF. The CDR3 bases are TGCGCCAGCAGCCCCAGGGGGCCCTACGAGCAGTACTTC.

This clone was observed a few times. CDR3 sequence (DNA): TGTGCCAGCAGCGCCACAGGGATCAATTCACCCCTCCACTTT. Its protein is CASSATGINSPLHF. The genes are TRBV11-2 and TRBJ1-6; tentatively, D is TRBD1 (6 bases). The CDR3 spans 14 residues. The V end was cut by 5 bases, the J end by 7 bases, with 12 bases between. CDR1 and CDR2 (germline): SGHAT, FQNNGV.

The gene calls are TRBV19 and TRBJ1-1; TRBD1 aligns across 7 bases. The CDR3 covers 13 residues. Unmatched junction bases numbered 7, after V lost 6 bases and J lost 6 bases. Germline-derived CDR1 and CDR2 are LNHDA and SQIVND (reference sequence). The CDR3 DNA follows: TGTGCCAGTAGCACTGAGGGACAGTCTGAAGCTTTCTTT. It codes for CASSTEGQSEAFF.

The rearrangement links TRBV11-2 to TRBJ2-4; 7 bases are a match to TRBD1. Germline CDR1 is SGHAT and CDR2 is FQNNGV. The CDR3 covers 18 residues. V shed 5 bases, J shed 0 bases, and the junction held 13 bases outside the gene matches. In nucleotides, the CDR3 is TGTGCCAGCAGCACCCCACGCTGGACAGGTCTAGCCAAAAACATTCAGTACTTC. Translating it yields CASSTPRWTGLAKNIQYF. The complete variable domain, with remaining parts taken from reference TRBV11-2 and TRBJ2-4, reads EAGVAQSPRYKIIEKRQSVAFWCNPISGHATLYWYQQILGQGPKLLIQFQNNGVVDDSQLPKDRFSAERLKGVDSTLKIQPAKLEDSAVYLCASSTPRWTGLAKNIQYFGAGTRLSVL.

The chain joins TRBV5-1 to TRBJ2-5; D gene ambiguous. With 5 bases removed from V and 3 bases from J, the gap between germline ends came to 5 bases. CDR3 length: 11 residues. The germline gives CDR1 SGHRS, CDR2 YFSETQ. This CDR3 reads CASRHKETQYF. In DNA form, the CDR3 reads TGCGCCAGCAGGCACAAAGAGACCCAGTACTTC.

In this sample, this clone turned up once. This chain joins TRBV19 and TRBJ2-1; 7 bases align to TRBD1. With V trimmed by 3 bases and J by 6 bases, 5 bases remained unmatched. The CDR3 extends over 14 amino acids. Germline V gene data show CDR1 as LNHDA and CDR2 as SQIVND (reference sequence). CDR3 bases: TGTGCCAGTAGTATTGTGGCAGGGGGCAATGAGCAGTTCTTC. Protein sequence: CASSIVAGGNEQFF.

This CDR3 is CASSLGQGARGYTF. The CDR3 nucleotides are TGTGCCAGCAGCTTAGGACAGGGGGCCAGAGGCTACACCTTC. The rearrangement links TRBV7-9 to TRBJ1-2; 10 bases fit TRBD1. This CDR3 spans 14 amino acids. Per germline, CDR1 SEHNR and CDR2 FQNEAQ (reference sequence). V lost 1 base to trimming and J lost 8 bases; unmatched junction nucleotides: 4.

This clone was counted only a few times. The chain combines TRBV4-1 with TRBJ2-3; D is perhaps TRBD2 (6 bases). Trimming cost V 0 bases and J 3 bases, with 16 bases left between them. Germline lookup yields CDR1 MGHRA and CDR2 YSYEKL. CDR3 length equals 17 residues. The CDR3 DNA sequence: TGCGCCAGCAGCCAAGATCCCGGGAGAGGAGGAACAGATACGCAGTATTTT. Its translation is CASSQDPGRGGTDTQYF.

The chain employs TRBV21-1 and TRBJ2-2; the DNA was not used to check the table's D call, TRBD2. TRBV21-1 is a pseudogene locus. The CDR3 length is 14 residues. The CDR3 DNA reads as TGTGCCAGTGGGAGGAAGGGGAACACCGGGGAGCTGTTTTTT. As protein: CASGRKGNTGELFF.

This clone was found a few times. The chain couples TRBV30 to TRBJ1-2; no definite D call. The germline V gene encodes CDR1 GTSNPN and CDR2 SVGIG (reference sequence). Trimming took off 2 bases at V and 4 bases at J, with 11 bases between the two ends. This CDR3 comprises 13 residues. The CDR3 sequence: CAWSFGRGYGYTF. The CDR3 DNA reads TGTGCCTGGAGTTTCGGGCGGGGCTATGGCTACACCTTC. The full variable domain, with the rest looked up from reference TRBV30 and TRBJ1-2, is SQTIHQWPATLVQPVGSPLSLECTVEGTSNPNLYWYRQAAGRGLQLLFYSVGIGQISSEVPQNLSASRPQDRQFILSSKKLLLSDSGFYLCAWSFGRGYGYTFGSGTRLTVV.

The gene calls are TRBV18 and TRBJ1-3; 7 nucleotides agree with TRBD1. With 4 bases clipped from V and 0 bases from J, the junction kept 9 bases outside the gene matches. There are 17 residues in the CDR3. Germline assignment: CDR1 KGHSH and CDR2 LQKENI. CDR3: CASSLQSTGLSGNTIYF. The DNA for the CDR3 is TGTGCCAGCTCACTTCAGTCGACAGGGCTCTCTGGAAACACCATATATTTT. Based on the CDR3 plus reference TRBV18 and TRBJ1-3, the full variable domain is NAGVMQNPRHLVRRRGQEARLRCSPMKGHSHVYWYRQLPEEGLKFMVYLQKENIIDESGMPKERFSAEFPKEGPSILRIQQVVRGDSAAYFCASSLQSTGLSGNTIYFGEGSWLTVV.

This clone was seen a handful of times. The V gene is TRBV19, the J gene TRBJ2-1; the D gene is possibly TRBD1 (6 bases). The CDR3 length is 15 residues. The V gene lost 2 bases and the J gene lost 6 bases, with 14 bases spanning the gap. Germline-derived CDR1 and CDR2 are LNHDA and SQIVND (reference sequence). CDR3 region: CASSIRTLGANEQFF. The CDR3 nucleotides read TGTGCCAGTAGTATAAGAACTTTGGGGGCCAATGAGCAGTTCTTC.

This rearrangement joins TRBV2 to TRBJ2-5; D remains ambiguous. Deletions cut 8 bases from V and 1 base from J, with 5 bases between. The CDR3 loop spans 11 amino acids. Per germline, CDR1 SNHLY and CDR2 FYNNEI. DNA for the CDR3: TGTGCCAGCTCTTCCCAAGAGACCCAGTACTTC. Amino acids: CASSSQETQYF. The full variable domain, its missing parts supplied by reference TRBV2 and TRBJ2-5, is EPEVTQTPSHQVTQMGQEVILRCVPISNHLYFYWYRQILGQKVEFLVSFYNNEISEKSEIFDDQFSVERPDGSNFTLKIRSTKLEDSAMYFCASSSQETQYFGPGTRLLVL.